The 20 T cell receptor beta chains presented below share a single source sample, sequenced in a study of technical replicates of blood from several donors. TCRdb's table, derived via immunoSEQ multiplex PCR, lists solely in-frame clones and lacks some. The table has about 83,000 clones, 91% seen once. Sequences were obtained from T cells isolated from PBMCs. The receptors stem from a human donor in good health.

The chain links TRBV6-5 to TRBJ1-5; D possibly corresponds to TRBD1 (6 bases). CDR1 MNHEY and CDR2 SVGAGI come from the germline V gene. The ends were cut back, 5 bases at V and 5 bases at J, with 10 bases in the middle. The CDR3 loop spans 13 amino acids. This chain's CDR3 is CASSRGGDQPQHF. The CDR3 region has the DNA TGTGCCAGCAGTAGGGGGGGAGATCAGCCCCAGCATTTT.

The CDR3 sequence is CASSQSLPGWSQPQHF. The CDR3 DNA reads as TGCGCCAGCAGTCAATCGCTTCCAGGGTGGAGTCAGCCCCAGCATTTT. The chain joins TRBV23-1 to TRBJ1-5, with D possibly TRBD1 on 5 matching bases. TRBV23-1 falls under the ORF class, with uncertain function. V shed 0 bases and J shed 6 bases, with 15 bases lying between them. The CDR3 has 16 amino acids.

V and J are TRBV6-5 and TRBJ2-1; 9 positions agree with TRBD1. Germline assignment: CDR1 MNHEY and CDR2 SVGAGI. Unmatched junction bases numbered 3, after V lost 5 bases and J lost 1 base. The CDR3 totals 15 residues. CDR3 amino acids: CASSPGQGSYNEQFF. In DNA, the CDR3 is TGTGCCAGCAGTCCGGGACAGGGTTCCTACAATGAGCAGTTCTTC.

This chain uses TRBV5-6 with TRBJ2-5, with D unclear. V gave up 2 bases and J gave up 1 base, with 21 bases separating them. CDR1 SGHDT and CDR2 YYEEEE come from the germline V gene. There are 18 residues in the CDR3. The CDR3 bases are TGTGCCAGCAGCTTTTTGCTACCGGTTTGGGCAGGCCAAGAGACCCAGTACTTC. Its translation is CASSFLLPVWAGQETQYF.

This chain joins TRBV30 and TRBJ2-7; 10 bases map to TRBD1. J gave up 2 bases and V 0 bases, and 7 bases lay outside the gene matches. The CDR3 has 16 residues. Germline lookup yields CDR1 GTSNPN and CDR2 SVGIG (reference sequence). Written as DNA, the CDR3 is TGTGCCTGGAGTGTTTTCCCGGACAGGGGGACCTACGAGCAGTACTTC. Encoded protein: CAWSVFPDRGTYEQYF.

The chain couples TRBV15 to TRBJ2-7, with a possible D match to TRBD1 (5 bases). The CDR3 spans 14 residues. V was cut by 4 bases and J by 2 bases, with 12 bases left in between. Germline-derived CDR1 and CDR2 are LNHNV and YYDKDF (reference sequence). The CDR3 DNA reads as TGTGCCACCAGCACAAGACAGAATGCCTACGAGCAGTACTTC. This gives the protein CATSTRQNAYEQYF.

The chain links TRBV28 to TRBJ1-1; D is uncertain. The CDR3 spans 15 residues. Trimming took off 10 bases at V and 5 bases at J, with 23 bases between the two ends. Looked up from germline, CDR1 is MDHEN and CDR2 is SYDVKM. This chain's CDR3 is CATRPFVGGLTEAFF. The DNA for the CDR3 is TGTGCCACCCGTCCCTTTGTGGGAGGGCTGACTGAAGCTTTCTTT. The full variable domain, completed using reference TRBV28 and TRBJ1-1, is DVKVTQSSRYLVKRTGEKVFLECVQDMDHENMFWYRQDPGLGLRLIYFSYDVKMKEKGDIPEGYSVSREKKERFSLILESASTNQTSMYLCATRPFVGGLTEAFFGQGTRLTVV.

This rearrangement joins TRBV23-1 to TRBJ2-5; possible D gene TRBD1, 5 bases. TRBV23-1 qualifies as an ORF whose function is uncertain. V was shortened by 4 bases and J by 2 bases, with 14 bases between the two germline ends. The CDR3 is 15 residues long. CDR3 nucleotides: TGCGCCAGCAGTCTATCGACAGATCGACAAGAGACCCAGTACTTC. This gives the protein CASSLSTDRQETQYF.

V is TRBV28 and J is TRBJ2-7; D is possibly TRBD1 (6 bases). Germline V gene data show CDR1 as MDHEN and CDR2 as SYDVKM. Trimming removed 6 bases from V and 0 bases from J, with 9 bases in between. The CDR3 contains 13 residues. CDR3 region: CASRDSSSYEQYF. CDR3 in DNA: TGTGCCAGCAGGGACAGCAGCTCCTACGAGCAGTACTTC.

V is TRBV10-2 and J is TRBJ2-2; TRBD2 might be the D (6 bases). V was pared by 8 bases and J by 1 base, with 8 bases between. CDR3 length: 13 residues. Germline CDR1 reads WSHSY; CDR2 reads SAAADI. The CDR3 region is CASRDWNTGELFF. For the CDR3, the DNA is TGCGCCAGCCGGGACTGGAACACCGGGGAGCTGTTTTTT.

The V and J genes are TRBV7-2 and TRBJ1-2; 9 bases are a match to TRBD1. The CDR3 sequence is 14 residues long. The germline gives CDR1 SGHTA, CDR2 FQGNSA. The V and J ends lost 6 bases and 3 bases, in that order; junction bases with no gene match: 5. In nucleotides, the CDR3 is TGTGCCAGCAGGGGACAGGGCTCTCACTATGGCTACACCTTC. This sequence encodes CASRGQGSHYGYTF.

The CDR3 coding sequence is TGTGCCAGCAGTCTAGAGCGGGAGAACTACGAGCAGTACTTC. Encoded protein: CASSLERENYEQYF. The chain uses TRBV27 and TRBJ2-7; 8 bases match TRBD2. This CDR3 has 14 residues. The trim removed 5 bases at V and 3 bases at J, leaving 6 bases unmatched. Germline V CDR1 and CDR2: MNHEY, SMNVEV (reference sequence).

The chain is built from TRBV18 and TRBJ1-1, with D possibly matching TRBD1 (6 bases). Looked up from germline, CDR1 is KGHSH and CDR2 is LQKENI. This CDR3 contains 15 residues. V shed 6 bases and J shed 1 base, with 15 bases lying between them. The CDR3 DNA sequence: TGTGCCAGCTCTCGCGTAGGGGGGGAGAACACTGAAGCTTTCTTT. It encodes CASSRVGGENTEAFF.

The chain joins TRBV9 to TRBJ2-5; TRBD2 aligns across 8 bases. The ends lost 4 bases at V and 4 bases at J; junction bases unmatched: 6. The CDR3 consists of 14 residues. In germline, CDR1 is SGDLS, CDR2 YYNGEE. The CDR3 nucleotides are TGTGCCAGCAGCCCAACTCTAGCGGGAGAGACCCAGTACTTC. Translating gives CASSPTLAGETQYF.

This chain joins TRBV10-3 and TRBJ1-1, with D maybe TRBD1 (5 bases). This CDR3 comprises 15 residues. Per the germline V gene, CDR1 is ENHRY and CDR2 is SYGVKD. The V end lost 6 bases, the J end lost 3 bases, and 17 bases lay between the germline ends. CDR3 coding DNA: TGTGCCATCAGCGAAGCAGGGTATAGGGACACTGAAGCTTTCTTT. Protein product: CAISEAGYRDTEAFF.

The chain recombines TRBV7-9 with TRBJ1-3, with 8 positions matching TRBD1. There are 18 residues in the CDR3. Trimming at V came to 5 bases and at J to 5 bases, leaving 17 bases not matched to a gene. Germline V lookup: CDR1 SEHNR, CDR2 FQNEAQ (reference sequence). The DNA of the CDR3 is TGTGCCAGCAGCCCGTCGAAACAGGGGGAAGGAGGGAGAAACACCATATATTTT. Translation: CASSPSKQGEGGRNTIYF.

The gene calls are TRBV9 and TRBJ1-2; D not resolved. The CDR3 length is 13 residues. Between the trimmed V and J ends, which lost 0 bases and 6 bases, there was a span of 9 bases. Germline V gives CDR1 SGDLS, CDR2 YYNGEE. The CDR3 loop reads CASSVEAGHGYTF. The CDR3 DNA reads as TGTGCCAGCAGCGTAGAGGCAGGTCATGGCTACACCTTC.

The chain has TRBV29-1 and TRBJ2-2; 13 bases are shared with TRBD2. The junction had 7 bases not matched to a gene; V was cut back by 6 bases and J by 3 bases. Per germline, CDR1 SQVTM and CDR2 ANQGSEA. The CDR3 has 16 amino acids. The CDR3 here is CSVVGTSGTHTGELFF. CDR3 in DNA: TGCAGCGTCGTGGGGACTAGCGGGACCCACACCGGGGAGCTGTTTTTT.

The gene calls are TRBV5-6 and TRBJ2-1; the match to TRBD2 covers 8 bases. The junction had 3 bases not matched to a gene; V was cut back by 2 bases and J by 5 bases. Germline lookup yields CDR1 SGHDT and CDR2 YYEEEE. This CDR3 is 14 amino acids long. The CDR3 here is CASSFNGRDNEQFF. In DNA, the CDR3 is TGTGCCAGCAGCTTTAACGGGAGGGACAATGAGCAGTTCTTC.

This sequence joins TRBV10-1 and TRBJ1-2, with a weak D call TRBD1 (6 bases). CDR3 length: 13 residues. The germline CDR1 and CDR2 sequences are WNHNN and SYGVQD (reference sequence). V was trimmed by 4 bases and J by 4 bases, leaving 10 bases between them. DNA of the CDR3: TGCGCCAGCAGTGTGTCGGGGGCCTATGGCTACACCTTC. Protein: CASSVSGAYGYTF.